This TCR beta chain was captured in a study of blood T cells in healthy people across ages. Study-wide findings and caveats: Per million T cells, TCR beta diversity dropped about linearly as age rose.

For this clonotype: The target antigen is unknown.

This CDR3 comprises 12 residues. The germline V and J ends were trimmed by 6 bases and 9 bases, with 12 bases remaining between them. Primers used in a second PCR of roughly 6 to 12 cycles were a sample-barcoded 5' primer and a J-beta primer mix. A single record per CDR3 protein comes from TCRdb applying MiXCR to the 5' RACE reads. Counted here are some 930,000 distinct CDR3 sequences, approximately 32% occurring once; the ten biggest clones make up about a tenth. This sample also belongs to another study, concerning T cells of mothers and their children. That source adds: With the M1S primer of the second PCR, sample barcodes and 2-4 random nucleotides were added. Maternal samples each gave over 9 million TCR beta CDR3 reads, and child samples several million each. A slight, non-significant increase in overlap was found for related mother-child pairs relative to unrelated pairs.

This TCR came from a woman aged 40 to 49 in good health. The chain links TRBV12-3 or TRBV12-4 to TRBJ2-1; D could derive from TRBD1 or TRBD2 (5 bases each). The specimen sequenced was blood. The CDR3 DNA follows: TGTGCCAGCAGAAGGGGACCGGGTGAGCAGTTCTTC. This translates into CASRRGPGEQFF.